This T cell receptor (beta chain) was sequenced in a study of monozygotic twins with inflammatory bowel disease. Notes on the study in general: Neither one strong signal nor one clonotype associated with IBD was supported.

The germline gives CDR1 SEHNR, CDR2 FQNEAQ (reference sequence). The CDR3 has 13 residues. TCRdb reanalyzed the 5' RACE reads, giving one entry per CDR3 protein sequence and no DNA. The ten top clones account for around 2.4%, within a sample of 400,000 or so distinct CDR3 sequences. On this clonotype: What it binds is unknown.

The specimen sequenced was blood. The V gene is TRBV7-9, the J gene TRBJ2-1. This TCR derives from a human donor with ulcerative colitis or Crohn's disease, or a healthy co-twin of an affected twin (not recorded which). The CDR3 sequence is CASSSNSDNEQFF.